This T cell receptor beta chain was profiled in a study of blood T cell repertoires in COVID-19. Overall study context: Acute and convalescent COVID-19 samples came from the United States, Italy and Spain.

Germline CDR1 reads LGHDT; CDR2 reads YNNKEL (reference sequence). The CDR3 length is 17 residues. V was clipped by 4 bases and J by 0 bases, with 18 bases between them. In the original analysis: It was from reference gene primer amplification that nucleated cell counts were estimated. Sequenced by immunoSEQ multiplex PCR; TCRdb stores in-frame clones only, minus some. V and J calls and clone size are as listed in that table; D and trimming were resolved from the DNA. Of under 70,000 clones in the sample, about 70% are singletons; the top ten hold around 13%. The source of this sequence is a woman aged 70-85 years with acute or convalescent COVID-19. This chain connects TRBV3-1 (or the pseudogene TRBV3-2) to TRBJ1-1; no reliable D call. Sequenced: peripheral blood. The DNA for the CDR3 is TGTGCCAGCAGCCTCACTCCTCCGTGGAGCTTGAACACTGAAGCTTTCTTT. It specifies CASSLTPPWSLNTEAFF.